The rows below give T cell receptor beta chains drawn from one sample of a study of T cells after yellow fever vaccination. In TCRdb, the 5' RACE reads were re-called with MiXCR into one record per CDR3 protein. The sample holds around 530,000 distinct CDR3 sequences, 17% seen once. The source material was PBMCs, sampled around 5 days after the first yellow fever vaccination. The receptors stem from a man in his late teens or twenties who received the YFV17D yellow fever vaccine. The CDR3 runs from the conserved cysteine through the conserved F or W. The D gene is left open where the match is weak. Clone size, where shown, is once, few, many, or a class for clones that have expanded.

>TRBJ1-5|TRBV6-5|.|TRBD1
TGTGCCAGCAGTTACTCCGGGACAGGGAGCAATCAGCCCCAGCATTTT
CASSYSGTGSNQPQHF
>TRBJ2-1|TRBV6-2/TRBV6-3|few|TRBD2
TGTGCCAGCAGTTCAGATAGCGGGTCCTACAATGAGCAGTTCTTC
CASSSDSGSYNEQFF
>TRBJ2-3|TRBV28|.|.
TGTGCCAGCAGATCCTACCTCAGCGGGACAGATACGCAGTATTTT
CASRSYLSGTDTQYF
>TRBJ2-5|TRBV20-1|.|.
TGCAGTGCACGCCTTTGGGAAGAGACCCAGTACTTC
CSARLWEETQYF
>TRBJ2-2|TRBV5-1|many|.
TGCGCCAGCAGTTCGGGGCCGGGCACCGGGGAGCTGTTTTTT
CASSSGPGTGELFF
>TRBJ2-2|TRBV20-1|few|.
TGCAGTGCACAAAGAATTCCCGGGGAGCTGTTTTTT
CSAQRIPGELFF
>TRBJ2-5|TRBV2|few|.
TGTGCCAGCAGTGAGGCAGGGCGGGAGACCCAGTACTTC
CASSEAGRETQYF
>TRBJ2-1|TRBV6-5|few|.
TGTGCCAGCAGTTACGGGAACCTGCGGAATGAGCAGTTCTTC
CASSYGNLRNEQFF
>TRBJ1-2|TRBV4-3|.|.
TGCGCCAGCAGCCAATCACGGGTGGGCGGCTACACCTTC
CASSQSRVGGYTF
>TRBJ1-1|TRBV12-3/TRBV12-4|.|.
TGTGCCAGCAACGAGTACAGGAACACTGAAGCTTTCTTT
CASNEYRNTEAFF
>TRBJ2-1|TRBV6-2/TRBV6-3|few|.
TGTGCCAGCAGTTACAAGGTCCTTTACAATGAGCAGTTCTTC
CASSYKVLYNEQFF
>TRBJ2-2|TRBV4-1|.|.
TGCGCCAGCAGCCAAGATCTCCCCGGGGAGCTGTTTTTT
CASSQDLPGELFF
>TRBJ2-1|TRBV11-2|.|TRBD2
TGTGCCAGCAGCTTAGATCTTTGGCGGGGGGGCAATGAGCAGTTCTTC
CASSLDLWRGGNEQFF
>TRBJ1-6|TRBV9|.|TRBD1
TGTGCCAGCAGCCCCCGACAGGGTAATTCACCCCTCCACTTT
CASSPRQGNSPLHF
>TRBJ2-5|TRBV7-9|.|.
TGTGCCAGCAGCTCGAACAAGGGTCAAGAGACCCAGTACTTC
CASSSNKGQETQYF
>TRBJ2-3|TRBV6-1|few|.
TGTGCCAGCTCTCCGGCGGGCAACCCTTACTTAGGCACGCAGTATTTT
CASSPAGNPYLGTQYF
>TRBJ1-5|TRBV20-1|.|TRBD1
TGCAGTGCCTCCCCCGGGACAGCGGGGAATCAGCCCCAGCATTTT
CSASPGTAGNQPQHF
>TRBJ2-2|TRBV7-8|few|.
TGTGCCAGCAGCTTATCAGGGATGACCGGGGAGCTGTTTTTT
CASSLSGMTGELFF
>TRBJ1-2|TRBV4-1|.|.
TGCGCCAGCAGCCAAGACAGTTACGGGTATGGCTACACCTTC
CASSQDSYGYGYTF
>TRBJ2-1|TRBV12-3/TRBV12-4|.|.
TGTGCCAGCAGTACTGGGCAGGGAATCTACAATGAGCAGTTCTTC
CASSTGQGIYNEQFF
>TRBJ1-1|TRBV19|few|.
TGTGCCAGTAGTATCGAGGGGTTCGGCACTGAAGCTTTCTTT
CASSIEGFGTEAFF
>TRBJ2-7|TRBV4-1|many|.
TGCGCCAGCAGCCAAGAGGAGGGGGCGAGGAACGAGCAGTACTTC
CASSQEEGARNEQYF
>TRBJ2-2|TRBV4-1|many|.
TGCGCCAGCAGCCAGCACCCGGAGGGGGCCACCGGGGAGCTGTTTTTT
CASSQHPEGATGELFF
>TRBJ2-5|TRBV20-1|few|.
TGCAGTCCCGGGGGGCGTGAGACCCAGTACTTC
CSPGGRETQYF
>TRBJ1-2|TRBV12-3/TRBV12-4|few|.
TGTGCCAGCAGTTTAGGGCAGGCGGACTATGGCTACACCTTC
CASSLGQADYGYTF
>TRBJ2-5|TRBV7-3|.|TRBD1
TGTGCCAGTCGCGCCGGGACAGGGTTATCCGAGACCCAGTACTTC
CASRAGTGLSETQYF
>TRBJ2-2|TRBV7-3|.|.
TGTGCCAGCAAACCCGGGGCAATGGACACCGGGGAGCTGTTTTTT
CASKPGAMDTGELFF
>TRBJ1-5|TRBV6-1|.|.
TGTGCCAGCGCGATGAGCGGGGCAAGGCAGCCCCAGCATTTT
CASAMSGARQPQHF
>TRBJ2-1|TRBV12-3/TRBV12-4|.|TRBD2
TGTGCCAGCAGTACCAGACTAGCGGGGTCTACCTACAATGAGCAGTTCTTC
CASSTRLAGSTYNEQFF
>TRBJ1-1|TRBV7-2|.|TRBD1
TGTGCCAGCAGCTACACCCGACAGGGGGCGAGGGCTTTCTTT
CASSYTRQGARAFF
>TRBJ2-3|TRBV5-5|few|.
TGTGCCAGCACAGTTATGGCGAGCACAGATACGCAGTATTTT
CASTVMASTDTQYF
>TRBJ2-3|TRBV4-1|.|.
TGCGCCAGCAGCCAACCCTCTTCGGGGCTGAGAGATACGCAGTATTTT
CASSQPSSGLRDTQYF